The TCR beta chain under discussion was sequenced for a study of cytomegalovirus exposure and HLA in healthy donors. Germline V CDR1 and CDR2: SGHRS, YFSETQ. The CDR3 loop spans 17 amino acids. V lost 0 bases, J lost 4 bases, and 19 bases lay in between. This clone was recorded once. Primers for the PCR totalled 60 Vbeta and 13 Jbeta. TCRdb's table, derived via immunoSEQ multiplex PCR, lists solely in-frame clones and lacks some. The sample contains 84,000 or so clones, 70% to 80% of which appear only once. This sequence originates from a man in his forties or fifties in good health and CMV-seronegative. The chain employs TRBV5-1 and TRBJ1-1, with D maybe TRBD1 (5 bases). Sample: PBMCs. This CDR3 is CASSLAPGGGTRTEAFF. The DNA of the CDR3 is TGCGCCAGCAGCTTGGCCCCGGGGGGAGGGACTCGCACTGAAGCTTTCTTT.